What follows are 25 T cell receptor beta chains derived from one specimen sequenced in a study of cytomegalovirus exposure and HLA in healthy donors. Vbeta (60) and Jbeta (13) primers were used in the PCR. Clones were read by immunoSEQ multiplex PCR, and TCRdb kept only the in-frame ones, dropping some. The repertoire holds approximately 210,000 clones, with about 75% as singletons. Sample: PBMCs. The receptors originated from a male donor in good health and CMV-seronegative.

This clone has just a few counts. This sequence joins TRBV10-3 and TRBJ2-1; maybe TRBD2 (5 bases). Trimming took 2 bases from V and 1 from J, leaving 6 bases between them. The CDR3 extends over 14 amino acids. The germline gives CDR1 ENHRY, CDR2 SYGVKD. CDR3 amino acids: CAISETGSYNEQFF. Here the CDR3 DNA reads TGTGCCATCAGTGAGACGGGGTCCTACAATGAGCAGTTCTTC.

J is TRBJ2-5 and V is TRBV6-6; D is uncertain. The ends were cut back, 7 bases at V and 4 bases at J, with 13 bases in the middle. Germline CDR1 is MNHNY and CDR2 is SVGAGI (reference sequence). This CDR3 region has 13 residues. The CDR3 DNA reads TGTGCCAGCACCCAGGCCAACCGAGAGACCCAGTACTTC. The encoded protein is CASTQANRETQYF.

This chain connects TRBV9 to TRBJ2-7; D gene unclear. Deletions cut 4 bases from V and 4 bases from J, with 12 bases between. The CDR3 totals 13 residues. In germline, CDR1 is SGDLS, CDR2 YYNGEE. CDR3 protein: CASSPGLGYEQYF. CDR3 in DNA: TGTGCCAGCAGCCCTGGGCTGGGTTACGAGCAGTACTTC.

This chain's CDR3 is CASSLDGGPQETQYF. The CDR3 bases are TGTGCCAGCAGCTTAGACGGGGGACCACAAGAGACCCAGTACTTC. The chain is built from TRBV7-3 and TRBJ2-5, with D perhaps TRBD2 (6 bases). Germline values: CDR1 SGHTA, CDR2 FQGTGA. Deletions cut 2 bases from V and 2 bases from J, with 12 bases between. CDR3 length equals 15 residues.

The genes are TRBV27 and TRBJ1-6, with 10 bases aligning to TRBD1. The CDR3 consists of 14 residues. The germline V gene encodes CDR1 MNHEY and CDR2 SMNVEV (reference sequence). J was trimmed by 9 bases and V by 6 bases; bases with no gene match: 5. CDR3 residues: CASRAGTGASPLHF. CDR3 in DNA: TGTGCCAGCAGGGCCGGGACAGGGGCTTCACCCCTCCACTTT.

With respect to this clone: The sample contains more than one DNA sequence encoding this CDR3. The J gene is TRBJ2-2, the V gene TRBV28; TRBD2 might be the D (5 bases). Germline loops: CDR1 MDHEN, CDR2 SYDVKM. The V gene lost 6 bases and the J gene lost 5 bases, with 10 bases spanning the gap. The CDR3 is made up of 13 amino acids. CDR3 loop: CASSSGGTGELFF. CDR3 sequence (DNA): TGTGCCAGCAGCAGCGGTGGAACCGGGGAGCTGTTTTTT.

This rearrangement joins TRBV5-1 to TRBJ2-7; 11 bases agree with TRBD2. There are 15 residues in the CDR3. V shed 3 bases, J shed 2 bases, and the junction held 4 bases outside the gene matches. Germline values: CDR1 SGHRS, CDR2 YFSETQ. CDR3 sequence reads: CASSYGTSGTYEQYF. For the CDR3, the DNA is TGCGCCAGCAGCTATGGGACTAGCGGAACCTACGAGCAGTACTTC.

V is TRBV5-6 and J is TRBJ2-2; 8 positions agree with TRBD1. V gave up 3 bases and J gave up 0 bases; unmatched junction bases: 10. The germline V gene has CDR1 SGHDT and CDR2 YYEEEE. The CDR3 is made up of 18 amino acids. The chain's CDR3 is CASSSFTLDRANTGELFF. The CDR3 region has the DNA TGTGCCAGCAGCTCCTTCACCTTGGACAGGGCGAACACCGGGGAGCTGTTTTTT.

J is TRBJ2-7 and V is TRBV7-8; TRBD2 matches at 14 bases. J lost 0 bases, V lost 5 bases, and 6 bases had no gene match. The CDR3 contains 17 residues. CDR1 and CDR2 (germline): SGHVS, FQNEAQ. The CDR3 bases are TGTGCCAGCAGCCGGGGACTAGCGGGAGCCGGCTCCTACGAGCAGTACTTC. This sequence encodes CASSRGLAGAGSYEQYF. The complete variable domain, with remaining parts taken from reference TRBV7-8 and TRBJ2-7, reads GAGVSQSPRYKVAKRGQDVALRCDPISGHVSLFWYQQALGQGPEFLTYFQNEAQLDKSGLPSDRFFAERPEGSVSTLKIQRTQQEDSAVYLCASSRGLAGAGSYEQYFGPGTRLTVT.

V gene TRBV18 combines with J gene TRBJ1-4, with 7 bases matching TRBD1. V trimming: 3 bases; J trimming: 3 bases; junction bases outside the gene matches: 1. Germline CDR1 KGHSH, CDR2 LQKENI. This CDR3 is built from 14 residues. The CDR3 loop is CASSPDRPNEKLFF. The DNA for the CDR3 is TGTGCCAGCTCACCGGACAGGCCTAATGAAAAACTGTTTTTT. The full variable domain, rest sourced from reference TRBV18 and TRBJ1-4, is NAGVMQNPRHLVRRRGQEARLRCSPMKGHSHVYWYRQLPEEGLKFMVYLQKENIIDESGMPKERFSAEFPKEGPSILRIQQVVRGDSAAYFCASSPDRPNEKLFFGSGTQLSVL.

This clone occurred once. This chain links TRBV6-5 with TRBJ2-5, with D possibly matching TRBD1 (6 bases). The CDR3 sequence is 13 residues long. Trimming cost V 6 bases and J 5 bases, with 13 bases left between them. Germline-derived CDR1 and CDR2 are MNHEY and SVGAGI. The chain's CDR3 is CASSFNRVETQYF. The CDR3 bases are TGTGCCAGCAGCTTTAACAGGGTTGAGACCCAGTACTTC.

This clone showed up just once. The chain recombines TRBV27 with TRBJ2-5; 9 nucleotides align to TRBD2. The J call may be mistaken, given a closer DNA end match to TRBJ2-7. CDR1 and CDR2 from the germline V gene are MNHEY and SMNVEV (reference sequence). The CDR3 length is 14 residues. CDR3 nucleotide sequence: TGTGCCAGCAGTTTGCGGGCGGGGGGGTACGAGCAGTACTTC. It translates to CASSLRAGGYEQYF.

V is TRBV19 and J is TRBJ1-2, with 7 bases fitting TRBD1. V gave up 6 bases and J gave up 0 bases; unmatched junction bases: 7. The CDR3 has 15 amino acids. In germline, CDR1 is LNHDA, CDR2 SQIVND (reference sequence). The CDR3 DNA reads TGTGCCAGTAGGCCCGACAGGGCCCCTAACTATGGCTACACCTTC. Its protein is CASRPDRAPNYGYTF.

The rearrangement links TRBV4-2 to TRBJ2-3, with TRBD2 matching over 8 bases. J gave up 0 bases and V 4 bases, and 18 bases lay outside the gene matches. The germline V gene encodes CDR1 LGHNA and CDR2 YNFKEQ. The CDR3 has 20 residues. For the CDR3, the DNA is TGTGCCAGCAGCCTCCTCCTCTACGGGGGGGAAAGTAGTAGCACAGATACGCAGTATTTT. It translates to CASSLLLYGGESSSTDTQYF.

This clone was seen only once. The J gene is TRBJ2-5, the V gene TRBV7-2; TRBD2 agrees at 7 bases. The CDR3 runs to 18 residues. V lost 1 base to trimming and J lost 4 bases; unmatched junction nucleotides: 15. Germline V gives CDR1 SGHTA, CDR2 FQGNSA. The CDR3 DNA reads as TGTGCCAGCAGCTTAGGACTAGCCGGAGGTTATTTGCGAGAGACCCAGTACTTC. Translated, it gives CASSLGLAGGYLRETQYF.

This chain links TRBV28 with TRBJ1-4; no firm D call. Germline V gene data show CDR1 as MDHEN and CDR2 as SYDVKM. This CDR3 is 14 amino acids long. Trimming stripped 6 bases from V and 12 bases from J, with 20 bases between. The CDR3 DNA sequence: TGTGCCAGCAGCACCCGGTCCTCTCTGCGGGAACTGTTTTTT. Its translation is CASSTRSSLRELFF.

The chain carries TRBV4-2 and TRBJ2-3; 7 nucleotides match TRBD1. Germline V gene lookup returns CDR1 LGHNA and CDR2 YNFKEQ. The CDR3 runs to 16 residues. V gave up 7 bases and J gave up 0 bases; unmatched junction bases: 10. The CDR3 DNA reads as TGTGCCAGCACCCTGACCGGGACAGAAAGCACAGATACGCAGTATTTT. It translates to CASTLTGTESTDTQYF.

The J gene is TRBJ1-3, the V gene TRBV7-2, with 8 nucleotides matching TRBD1. J gave up 2 bases and V 1 base, and 1 base lay outside the gene matches. The germline gives CDR1 SGHTA, CDR2 FQGNSA. The CDR3 spans 15 residues. CDR3 protein: CASSLVTGAGNTIYF. Here the CDR3 DNA reads TGTGCCAGCAGCTTAGTGACAGGGGCTGGAAACACCATATATTTT.

The chain joins TRBV6-1 to TRBJ2-2; D is undetermined. The CDR3 runs to 14 residues. Trimming pared 7 bases from V and 3 bases from J, leaving 12 bases between. Germline CDR1 and CDR2: MNHNS and SASEGT. CDR3 loop: CASTTTPYTGELFF. CDR3 sequence (DNA): TGTGCCAGCACCACGACTCCTTACACCGGGGAGCTGTTTTTT.

CDR3 nucleotides: TGTGCCAGCAGCTTAGAAGGGGCGCACAACGAGCAGTACTTC. Translated, it gives CASSLEGAHNEQYF. The V call is TRBV7-8, the J call TRBJ2-7; tentatively, D is TRBD1 (5 bases). CDR3 size: 14 residues. V gave up 1 base and J gave up 5 bases, with 12 bases separating them. Germline V gives CDR1 SGHVS, CDR2 FQNEAQ.

This chain links TRBV25-1 with TRBJ2-7; 9 nucleotides agree with TRBD1. V was pared by 3 bases and J by 2 bases, with 5 bases of the junction left unmatched. The CDR3 consists of 15 residues. From germline, CDR1 is MGHDK and CDR2 SYGVNS. CDR3 region: CASSENRGQPYEQYF. The CDR3 nucleotides are TGTGCCAGCAGTGAGAACAGGGGGCAACCCTACGAGCAGTACTTC.

The J gene is TRBJ2-5, the V gene TRBV29-1, with 7 bases fitting TRBD2. Trimming took 6 bases from V and 4 from J; bases not matched to a gene: 5. This CDR3 is built from 12 residues. Germline loops: CDR1 SQVTM, CDR2 ANQGSEA. CDR3 DNA sequence: TGCAGCGTACGTGGGGGGGGAGAGACCCAGTACTTC. As protein: CSVRGGGETQYF. Full variable domain (outside the CDR3, taken from reference TRBV29-1 and TRBJ2-5): SAVISQKPSRDICQRGTSLTIQCQVDSQVTMMFWYRQQPGQSLTLIATANQGSEATYESGFVIDKFPISRPNLTFSTLTVSNMSPEDSSIYLCSVRGGGETQYFGPGTRLLVL.

This chain links TRBV5-1 with TRBJ1-5; perhaps TRBD1 as D (6 bases). Germline V gene data show CDR1 as SGHRS and CDR2 as YFSETQ. The V end was cut by 3 bases, the J end by 3 bases, with 10 bases between. The CDR3 loop spans 14 amino acids. The CDR3 region has the DNA TGCGCCAGCAGCTCGGACAGCCCCAATCAGCCCCAGCATTTT. The encoded protein is CASSSDSPNQPQHF.

This clone was observed a few times. The rearrangement joins TRBV5-6 to TRBJ2-1, with D uncertain. The germline V gene has CDR1 SGHDT and CDR2 YYEEEE. V was shortened by 0 bases and J by 4 bases, with 5 bases between the two germline ends. The CDR3 has 13 amino acids. The CDR3 spells CASSLDTYNEQFF. The CDR3 DNA follows: TGTGCCAGCAGCTTGGACACATACAATGAGCAGTTCTTC.

This rearrangement joins TRBV28 to TRBJ1-2; 9 nucleotides agree with TRBD1. CDR1 and CDR2 (germline): MDHEN, SYDVKM. The CDR3 has 12 amino acids. V gave up 7 bases and J gave up 14 bases; unmatched junction bases: 11. The CDR3 loop is CASTFSQGAHTF. The CDR3 nucleotides read TGTGCCAGCACCTTCTCACAGGGGGCGCATACCTTC.